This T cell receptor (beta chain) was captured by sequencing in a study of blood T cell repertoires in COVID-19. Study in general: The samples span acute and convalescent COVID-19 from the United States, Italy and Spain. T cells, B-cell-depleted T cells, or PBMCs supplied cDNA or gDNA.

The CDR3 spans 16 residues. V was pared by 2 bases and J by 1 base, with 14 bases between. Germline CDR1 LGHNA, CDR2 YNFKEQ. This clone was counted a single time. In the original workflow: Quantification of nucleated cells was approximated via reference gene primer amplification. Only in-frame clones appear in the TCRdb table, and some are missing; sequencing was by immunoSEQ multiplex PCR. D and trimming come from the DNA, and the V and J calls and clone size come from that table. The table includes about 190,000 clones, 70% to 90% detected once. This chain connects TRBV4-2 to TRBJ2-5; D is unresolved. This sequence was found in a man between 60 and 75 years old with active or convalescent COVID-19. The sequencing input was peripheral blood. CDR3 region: CASSQLSGQSQETQYF. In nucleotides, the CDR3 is TGTGCCAGCAGCCAATTATCGGGTCAGAGCCAAGAGACCCAGTACTTC.